Each of the 30 T cell receptor beta chains below was sequenced from the same sample in a study of T cell responses to AZD1222 COVID-19 vaccine. Profiled with immunoSEQ multiplex PCR; TCRdb holds only in-frame clones, not every one. The profile shows nearly 110,000 clones, 90% of them singletons. The input for sequencing was peripheral blood, taken on day 0 of AZD1222 vaccination. The receptors shown here come from an adult in good health.

The chain carries TRBV7-2 and TRBJ2-5; D unclear. The CDR3 covers 14 residues. Trimming took 5 bases from V and 1 from J, leaving 11 bases between them. Germline-derived CDR1 and CDR2 are SGHTA and FQGNSA. CDR3 amino acids: CASSARRAQETQYF. CDR3 bases: TGTGCCAGCAGCGCACGACGGGCCCAAGAGACCCAGTACTTC.

The chain recombines TRBV5-1 with TRBJ1-3; the D gene is possibly TRBD1 (6 bases). Germline lookup yields CDR1 SGHRS and CDR2 YFSETQ. The CDR3 runs 14 residues. Trimming took off 4 bases at V and 2 bases at J, with 10 bases between the two ends. Here the CDR3 reads CASSRGQPGNTIYF. The CDR3 nucleotides read TGCGCCAGCAGCCGCGGACAGCCTGGAAACACCATATATTTT. The variable domain in full, with the rest retrieved from reference TRBV5-1 and TRBJ1-3, is KAGVTQTPRYLIKTRGQQVTLSCSPISGHRSVSWYQQTPGQGLQFLFEYFSETQRNKGNFPGRFSGRQFSNSRSEMNVSTLELGDSALYLCASSRGQPGNTIYFGEGSWLTVV.

Concerning this clone itself: Within the sample, other DNA sequences also encode this same CDR3. V and J are TRBV5-1 and TRBJ2-7; D may be TRBD1 (6 bases). The CDR3 consists of 15 residues. Between the trimmed V and J ends, which lost 2 bases and 0 bases, there was a span of 12 bases. The germline V gene has CDR1 SGHRS and CDR2 YFSETQ. CDR3 in amino acids: CASSLGGTYSYEQYF. The CDR3 region has the DNA TGCGCCAGCAGCTTAGGGGGAACCTACTCCTACGAGCAGTACTTC.

The genes are TRBV11-3 and TRBJ2-7, with D possibly matching TRBD1 (6 bases). This CDR3 contains 15 residues. Trimming stripped 5 bases from V and 5 bases from J, with 19 bases between. Germline V gene lookup returns CDR1 SGHNT and CDR2 YENEEA. This chain's CDR3 is CASSRRTAPLHEQYF. In DNA form, the CDR3 reads TGTGCCAGCAGCCGACGGACAGCCCCTCTCCACGAGCAGTACTTC.

The chain recombines TRBV5-1 with TRBJ1-1, with 9 bases aligning to TRBD1. The CDR3 runs 15 residues. The trim removed 4 bases at V and 8 bases at J, leaving 12 bases unmatched. CDR1 is SGHRS, CDR2 YFSETQ, per germline. CDR3 in DNA: TGCGCCAGCAGCCCGGGACAGGGCGCCATTCTCGAAGCTTTCTTT. This sequence encodes CASSPGQGAILEAFF.

Only one count was recorded for this clone. V usage is TRBV7-9 and J usage is TRBJ1-1; D call uncertain. This CDR3 region has 14 residues. The germline CDR1 and CDR2 sequences are SEHNR and FQNEAQ (reference sequence). V shed 3 bases and J shed 1 base, with 9 bases lying between them. The CDR3 loop is CASSLGVGNTEAFF. The DNA for the CDR3 is TGTGCCAGCAGCTTGGGAGTTGGGAACACTGAAGCTTTCTTT.

V is TRBV7-9 and J is TRBJ2-7; no clear D. Germline loops: CDR1 SEHNR, CDR2 FQNEAQ (reference sequence). This CDR3 contains 14 residues. Between the trimmed V and J ends, which lost 1 base and 2 bases, there was a span of 9 bases. The CDR3 DNA reads TGTGCCAGCAGCTTAGATTTGGCACCCTACGAGCAGTACTTC. Translation: CASSLDLAPYEQYF.

This sequence joins TRBV19 and TRBJ1-5, with 9 nucleotides matching TRBD1. The CDR3 consists of 16 residues. Germline CDR1 LNHDA, CDR2 SQIVND (reference sequence). With V trimmed by 5 bases and J by 5 bases, 10 bases remained unmatched. CDR3 DNA: TGTGCCAGTAGTCCACACCCGACAGGGGGGGATCAGCCCCAGCATTTT. Translating it yields CASSPHPTGGDQPQHF.

The V call is TRBV2, the J call TRBJ2-5; the D gene is possibly TRBD2 (6 bases). V lost 6 bases and J lost 5, with 10 bases in between. This CDR3 comprises 12 residues. From germline, CDR1 is SNHLY and CDR2 FYNNEI. CDR3 loop: CASRAEGETQYF. The CDR3 DNA is TGTGCCAGCAGAGCGGAGGGGGAGACCCAGTACTTC. Combining the CDR3 with reference TRBV2 and TRBJ2-5 gives the whole variable domain EPEVTQTPSHQVTQMGQEVILRCVPISNHLYFYWYRQILGQKVEFLVSFYNNEISEKSEIFDDQFSVERPDGSNFTLKIRSTKLEDSAMYFCASRAEGETQYFGPGTRLLVL.

The rearrangement joins TRBV12-3 or TRBV12-4 to TRBJ2-7; tentatively, D is TRBD1 (6 bases). The CDR3 loop spans 13 amino acids. V lost 6 bases to trimming and J lost 1 base, with 10 bases between them. DNA for the CDR3: TGTGCCAGCAGAAGACAGGAATCCTACGAGCAGTACTTC. It specifies CASRRQESYEQYF.

This chain connects TRBV19 to TRBJ1-2; TRBD1 matches at 7 bases. This CDR3 is 14 amino acids long. CDR1 LNHDA and CDR2 SQIVND come from the germline V gene (reference sequence). The trim removed 5 bases at V and 0 bases at J, leaving 3 bases unmatched. CDR3: CASSRTGANYGYTF. In nucleotides, the CDR3 is TGTGCCAGTAGTCGTACAGGGGCTAACTATGGCTACACCTTC.

This clone was detected only a few times. The chain carries TRBV6-5 and TRBJ2-7; TRBD1 matches 9 bases. The CDR3 runs to 15 residues. Germline-derived CDR1 and CDR2 are MNHEY and SVGAGI. The V segment lost 5 bases and the J segment 4 bases; nucleotides outside the gene matches: 9. In nucleotides, the CDR3 is TGTGCCAGCAGTACAGGGGGGACAGGGAAATACGAGCAGTACTTC. This gives the protein CASSTGGTGKYEQYF.

Here the CDR3 DNA reads TGCGCCAGCAGCCAAGAGGTCGCAGTAGACACCGGGGAGCTGTTTTTT. Its translation is CASSQEVAVDTGELFF. The rearrangement joins TRBV4-1 to TRBJ2-2; D remains ambiguous. Germline CDR1 is MGHRA and CDR2 is YSYEKL. This CDR3 has 16 amino acids. V was shortened by 0 bases and J by 3 bases, with 11 bases between the two germline ends.

The V gene is TRBV19, the J gene TRBJ2-7, with 11 bases matching TRBD2. With V trimmed by 2 bases and J by 2 bases, 5 bases remained unmatched. The length of the CDR3 is 16 residues. The V gene's germline CDR1 is LNHDA and CDR2 SQIVND (reference sequence). In nucleotides, the CDR3 is TGTGCCAGTAGTATAACTAGCGGGAGAAGCCCCTACGAGCAGTACTTC. Translated, it gives CASSITSGRSPYEQYF.

This chain links TRBV2 with TRBJ2-7; weak D call: TRBD1 (5 bases). The CDR3 covers 13 residues. Trimming removed 1 base at V and 6 bases at J, with 10 bases between. CDR1 and CDR2 from the germline V gene are SNHLY and FYNNEI. CDR3 region: CASSEGTPIEQYF. CDR3 DNA: TGTGCCAGCAGTGAAGGGACACCCATCGAGCAGTACTTC.

The V and J genes are TRBV27 and TRBJ2-3; TRBD2 might be the D (5 bases). V shed 6 bases and J shed 4 bases, with 17 bases lying between them. This CDR3 contains 15 residues. Germline assignment: CDR1 MNHEY and CDR2 SMNVEV (reference sequence). The CDR3 sequence is CASRRGSALPDTQYF. In DNA form, the CDR3 reads TGTGCCAGCAGGAGAGGGAGCGCCCTGCCAGATACGCAGTATTTT.

This clone was seen a handful of times. The V call is TRBV6-6, the J call TRBJ2-7; 7 bases agree with TRBD2. In germline, CDR1 is MNHNY, CDR2 SVGAGI (reference sequence). The CDR3 is 14 amino acids. V shed 6 bases and J 0 bases; nucleotides not matched to a gene: 5. In DNA, the CDR3 is TGTGCCAGCAGCCCAAGACTAGCCTCCTACGAGCAGTACTTC. Amino acid sequence: CASSPRLASYEQYF.

The genes are TRBV5-4 and TRBJ2-1; D gene ambiguous. V was trimmed by 1 base and J by 7 bases, leaving 6 bases between them. Germline values: CDR1 SGHNT, CDR2 YYREEE (reference sequence). The CDR3 totals 12 residues. The CDR3 DNA sequence: TGTGCCAGCAGCTTGTGGCGGAATGAGCAGTTCTTC. It translates to CASSLWRNEQFF.

V usage is TRBV3-1 (or the pseudogene TRBV3-2) and J usage is TRBJ2-7; weak D call: TRBD1 (5 bases). Germline V lookup: CDR1 LGHDT, CDR2 YNNKEL (reference sequence). The CDR3 spans 14 residues. V lost 4 bases and J lost 4, with 14 bases in between. The CDR3 DNA follows: TGTGCCAGCAGCCTTTCGCTACAGGTATACGAGCAGTACTTC. Residues: CASSLSLQVYEQYF.

The rearrangement uses TRBV6-1 and TRBJ1-1; D gene unclear. Trimming shortened V by 1 base and J by 0 bases, and 6 bases separated the two germline ends. The CDR3 extends over 14 amino acids. The germline CDR1 and CDR2 sequences are MNHNS and SASEGT. The CDR3 sequence: CASSEVGMNTEAFF. The CDR3 region has the DNA TGTGCCAGCAGTGAAGTGGGGATGAACACTGAAGCTTTCTTT.

The gene calls are TRBV19 and TRBJ2-1; 7 nucleotides line up with TRBD2. Germline V gene data show CDR1 as LNHDA and CDR2 as SQIVND (reference sequence). J lost 10 bases, V lost 1 base, and 7 bases had no gene match. This CDR3 is 14 amino acids long. This chain's CDR3 is CASSIAASGGEQFF. CDR3 coding DNA: TGTGCCAGTAGTATAGCTGCTAGCGGAGGCGAGCAGTTCTTC. The whole variable domain, filled in from reference TRBV19 and TRBJ2-1, reads DGGITQSPKYLFRKEGQNVTLSCEQNLNHDAMYWYRQDPGQGLRLIYYSQIVNDFQKGDIAEGYSVSREKKESFPLTVTSAQKNPTAFYLCASSIAASGGEQFFGPGTRLTVL.

The chain couples TRBV7-2 to TRBJ2-1; 11 bases agree with TRBD1. The CDR3 covers 15 residues. Germline V gene sequence: CDR1 SGHTA, CDR2 FQGNSA. With 4 bases clipped from V and 4 bases from J, the junction kept 3 bases outside the gene matches. This CDR3 reads CASSSRDRGYNEQFF. In DNA, the CDR3 is TGTGCCAGCAGCTCCCGGGACAGGGGGTACAATGAGCAGTTCTTC. Full variable domain (remainder filled in from reference TRBV7-2 and TRBJ2-1): GAGVSQSPSNKVTEKGKDVELRCDPISGHTALYWYRQSLGQGLEFLIYFQGNSAPDKSGLPSDRFSAERTGGSVSTLTIQRTQQEDSAVYLCASSSRDRGYNEQFFGPGTRLTVL.

V and J are TRBV3-1 (or the pseudogene TRBV3-2) and TRBJ2-5, with D perhaps given as TRBD1 or TRBD2 (5 bases each). V lost 3 bases to trimming and J lost 5 bases, with 16 bases between them. The CDR3 extends over 15 amino acids. CDR1 LGHDT and CDR2 YNNKEL come from the germline V gene (reference sequence). The chain's CDR3 is CASSQTRRGRETQYF. In DNA, the CDR3 is TGTGCCAGCAGCCAGACACGCCGGGGCCGGGAGACCCAGTACTTC.

The gene calls are TRBV6-5 and TRBJ1-1; D may be TRBD1 (6 bases). This CDR3 has 13 amino acids. The germline CDR1 and CDR2 sequences are MNHEY and SVGAGI. Trimming stripped 7 bases from V and 8 bases from J, with 17 bases between. The DNA for the CDR3 is TGTGCCAGCACCCAAAGGGGGAAAAGGGAAGCTTTCTTT. This codes for CASTQRGKREAFF.

About this clone itself: The same CDR3 also results from other DNA sequences found in this sample. The chain joins TRBV6-5 to TRBJ1-3; D is undetermined. CDR3 length equals 14 residues. Trimming left V 2 bases short and J 0 bases short, with 5 bases between. CDR1 is MNHEY and CDR2 is SVGAGI in the germline V gene. The CDR3 spells CASSYGFSGNTIYF. CDR3 DNA sequence: TGTGCCAGCAGTTACGGATTCTCTGGAAACACCATATATTTT.

The chain uses TRBV6-5 and TRBJ1-1, with D uncertain. The CDR3 is 11 residues long. Germline lookup yields CDR1 MNHEY and CDR2 SVGAGI. The germline V and J ends were trimmed by 2 bases and 8 bases, with 6 bases remaining between them. The CDR3 loop is CASSYGREAFF. The CDR3 region has the DNA TGTGCCAGCAGTTACGGCAGGGAAGCTTTCTTT.

The genes are TRBV2 and TRBJ2-7; perhaps TRBD1 as D (7 bases). The germline gives CDR1 SNHLY, CDR2 FYNNEI. Trimming stripped 11 bases from V and 2 bases from J, with 13 bases between. This CDR3 spans 12 amino acids. DNA for the CDR3: TGTGCCCGCGGGACAGTTCCCTACGAGCAGTACTTC. Translated, it gives CARGTVPYEQYF.

J is TRBJ1-1 and V is TRBV21-1; TRBD1 is the table's D call and was not checked against the DNA. TRBV21-1 is a pseudogene. The CDR3 loop spans 16 amino acids. The CDR3 DNA follows: TGTGCCAGCAGCACAAAGAGACAGGGGGCGCGGACTGAAGCTTTCTTT. Its translation is CASSTKRQGARTEAFF.

The chain has TRBV19 and TRBJ2-7, with TRBD1 identical over 9 bases. CDR1 LNHDA and CDR2 SQIVND come from the germline V gene (reference sequence). The CDR3 totals 14 residues. Unmatched junction bases numbered 6, after V lost 6 bases and J lost 3 bases. The CDR3 region has the DNA TGTGCCAGTAGGGGACAGGGATCGGACTACGAGCAGTACTTC. Encoded protein: CASRGQGSDYEQYF.

This clone was observed a single time. The rearrangement links TRBV24-1 to TRBJ2-1, with a weak D call TRBD1 (5 bases). Trimming removed 7 bases from V and 4 bases from J, with 7 bases in between. CDR3 length: 12 amino acids. CDR1 KGHDR and CDR2 SFDVKD come from the germline V gene. CDR3 in amino acids: CATRGQYNEQFF. The CDR3 region has the DNA TGTGCCACCAGGGGGCAATACAATGAGCAGTTCTTC.